The 2 T cell receptor beta chains listed next were all sequenced from one sample in a study of blood T cell repertoires in COVID-19. Generated by immunoSEQ multiplex PCR, the TCRdb table keeps only in-frame clones and is missing some. The repertoire holds about 300,000 clones, with more than 70% as singletons. What was sequenced was peripheral blood. The receptors were sampled from a woman in her thirties with COVID-19, enrolled during active disease.

The chain uses TRBV5-1 and TRBJ1-2; 9 nucleotides match TRBD1. The CDR3 spans 15 residues. Trimming cost V 5 bases and J 3 bases; bases outside gene matches: 8. Germline loops: CDR1 SGHRS, CDR2 YFSETQ. CDR3 DNA: TGCGCCAGCAGGGACTCGGGACAGGGTGACTATGGCTACACCTTC. It specifies CASRDSGQGDYGYTF.

Remarks on this clone: This sample includes further DNA sequences coding for the same CDR3. The chain uses TRBV7-2 and TRBJ2-5, with D perhaps TRBD1 (6 bases). The V gene lost 0 bases and the J gene lost 1 base, with 6 bases spanning the gap. The CDR3 totals 14 residues. Germline-derived CDR1 and CDR2 are SGHTA and FQGNSA. CDR3 bases: TGTGCCAGCAGCTTAGCGGGGGCCCAAGAGACCCAGTACTTC. Its protein is CASSLAGAQETQYF.